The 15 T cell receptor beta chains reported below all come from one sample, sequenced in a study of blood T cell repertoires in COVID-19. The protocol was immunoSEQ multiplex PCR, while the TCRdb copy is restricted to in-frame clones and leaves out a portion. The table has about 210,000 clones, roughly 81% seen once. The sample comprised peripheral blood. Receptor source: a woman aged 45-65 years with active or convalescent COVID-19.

CDR3: CASSREGVREQYF. The CDR3 coding sequence is TGTGCCAGCAGTAGGGAGGGCGTGAGGGAGCAGTACTTC. J is TRBJ2-7 and V is TRBV27; 7 bases map to TRBD2. The ends lost 5 bases at V and 7 bases at J; junction bases unmatched: 8. The CDR3 covers 13 residues. CDR1 and CDR2 from the germline V gene are MNHEY and SMNVEV (reference sequence).

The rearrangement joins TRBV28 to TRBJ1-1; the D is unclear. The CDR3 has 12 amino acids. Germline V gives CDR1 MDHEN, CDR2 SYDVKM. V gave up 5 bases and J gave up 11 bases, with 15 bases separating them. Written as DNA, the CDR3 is TGTGCCAGCAGTACTGGGCCCCGAGTTGCTTTCTTT. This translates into CASSTGPRVAFF.

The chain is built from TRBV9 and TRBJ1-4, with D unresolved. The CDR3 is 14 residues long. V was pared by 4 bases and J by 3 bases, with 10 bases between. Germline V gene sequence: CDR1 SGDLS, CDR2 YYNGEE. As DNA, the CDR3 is TGTGCCAGCAGCACCCGAGTAGCTAATGAAAAACTGTTTTTT. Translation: CASSTRVANEKLFF.

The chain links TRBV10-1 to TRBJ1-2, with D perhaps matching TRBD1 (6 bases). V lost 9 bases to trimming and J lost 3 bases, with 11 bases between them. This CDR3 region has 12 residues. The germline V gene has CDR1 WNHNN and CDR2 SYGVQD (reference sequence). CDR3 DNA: TGCGCCAGTCAGGGGTTCGACTATGGCTACACCTTC. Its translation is CASQGFDYGYTF.

This CDR3 reads CASSKGIEAFF. DNA of the CDR3: TGTGCCAGCAGTAAGGGGATTGAAGCTTTCTTT. The chain uses TRBV12-3 or TRBV12-4 and TRBJ1-1, with D possibly matching TRBD1 (5 bases). This CDR3 is built from 11 residues. V gave up 5 bases and J gave up 7 bases, with 8 bases separating them.

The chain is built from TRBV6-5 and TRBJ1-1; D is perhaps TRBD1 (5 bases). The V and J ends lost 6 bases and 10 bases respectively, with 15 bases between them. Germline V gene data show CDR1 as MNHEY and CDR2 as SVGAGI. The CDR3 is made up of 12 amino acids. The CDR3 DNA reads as TGTGCCAGCAGCTCTTCCCGGGGGGGAGCTTTCTTT. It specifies CASSSSRGGAFF.

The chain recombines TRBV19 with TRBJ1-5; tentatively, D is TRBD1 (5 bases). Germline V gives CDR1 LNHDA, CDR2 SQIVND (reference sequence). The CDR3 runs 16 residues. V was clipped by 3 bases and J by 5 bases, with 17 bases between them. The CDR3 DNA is TGTGCCAGTAGTATCGGGCGTCTGCAGGGCGATCAGCCCCAGCATTTT. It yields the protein CASSIGRLQGDQPQHF.

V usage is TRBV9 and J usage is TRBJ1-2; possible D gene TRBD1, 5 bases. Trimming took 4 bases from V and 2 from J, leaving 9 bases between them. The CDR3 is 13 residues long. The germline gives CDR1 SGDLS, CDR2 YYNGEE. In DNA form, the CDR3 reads TGTGCCAGCAGCCCACAGGTGAACTATGGCTACACCTTC. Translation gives CASSPQVNYGYTF.

Here the CDR3 reads CAWSPPNGGGGYTF. CDR3 nucleotide sequence: TGTGCCTGGAGTCCCCCCAATGGTGGAGGGGGCTACACCTTC. The chain links TRBV30 to TRBJ1-2; D remains unclear. This CDR3 has 14 residues. The germline CDR1 and CDR2 sequences are GTSNPN and SVGIG (reference sequence). V lost 2 bases, J lost 8 bases, and 18 bases lay in between. The full variable domain, its missing parts supplied by reference TRBV30 and TRBJ1-2, is SQTIHQWPATLVQPVGSPLSLECTVEGTSNPNLYWYRQAAGRGLQLLFYSVGIGQISSEVPQNLSASRPQDRQFILSSKKLLLSDSGFYLCAWSPPNGGGGYTFGSGTRLTVV.

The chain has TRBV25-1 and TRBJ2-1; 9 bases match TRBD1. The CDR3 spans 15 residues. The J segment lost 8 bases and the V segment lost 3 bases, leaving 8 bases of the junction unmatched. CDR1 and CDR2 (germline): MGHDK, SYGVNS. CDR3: CASSDDGTGSHEQFF. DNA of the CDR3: TGTGCCAGCAGTGACGATGGGACAGGGTCCCATGAGCAGTTCTTC.

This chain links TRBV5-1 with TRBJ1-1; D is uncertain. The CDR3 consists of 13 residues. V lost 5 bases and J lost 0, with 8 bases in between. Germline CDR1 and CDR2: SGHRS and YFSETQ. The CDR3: CASSRVMNTEAFF. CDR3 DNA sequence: TGCGCCAGCAGTCGGGTTATGAACACTGAAGCTTTCTTT.

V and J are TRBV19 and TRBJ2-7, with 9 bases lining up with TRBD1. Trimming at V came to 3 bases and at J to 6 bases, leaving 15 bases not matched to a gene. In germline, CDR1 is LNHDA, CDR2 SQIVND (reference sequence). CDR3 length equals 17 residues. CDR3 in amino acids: CASSMGQGPIYFSEQYV. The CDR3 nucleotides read TGTGCCAGTAGTATGGGACAGGGCCCCATATACTTCAGCGAGCAGTACGTC.

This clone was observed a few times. This chain's CDR3 is CSVPRTGVNYGYTF. As DNA, the CDR3 is TGCAGCGTTCCCCGGACAGGGGTCAACTATGGCTACACCTTC. The V call is TRBV29-1, the J call TRBJ1-2, with 9 bases matching TRBD1. CDR3 size: 14 residues. The germline V gene encodes CDR1 SQVTM and CDR2 ANQGSEA. With 5 bases clipped from V and 2 bases from J, the junction kept 6 bases outside the gene matches.

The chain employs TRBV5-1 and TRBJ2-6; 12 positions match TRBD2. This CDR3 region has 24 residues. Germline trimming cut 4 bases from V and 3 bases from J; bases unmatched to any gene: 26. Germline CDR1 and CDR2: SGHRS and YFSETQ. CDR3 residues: CASSPVPGTGASGRVVFGANVLTF. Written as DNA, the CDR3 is TGCGCCAGCAGCCCAGTCCCCGGGACAGGGGCTAGCGGGAGGGTTGTGTTTGGGGCCAACGTCCTGACTTTC. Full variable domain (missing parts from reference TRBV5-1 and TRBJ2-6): KAGVTQTPRYLIKTRGQQVTLSCSPISGHRSVSWYQQTPGQGLQFLFEYFSETQRNKGNFPGRFSGRQFSNSRSEMNVSTLELGDSALYLCASSPVPGTGASGRVVFGANVLTFGAGSRLTVL.

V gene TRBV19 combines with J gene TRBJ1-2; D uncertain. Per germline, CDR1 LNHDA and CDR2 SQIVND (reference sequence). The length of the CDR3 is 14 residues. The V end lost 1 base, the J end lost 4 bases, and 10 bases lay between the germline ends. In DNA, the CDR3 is TGTGCCAGTAGTATAGGCGGAGGGAGCTATGGCTACACCTTC. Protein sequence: CASSIGGGSYGYTF.